Shown below are 17 T cell receptor beta chains from a single sample sequenced in a study of blood T cells in healthy people across ages. A J-beta primer mix and a sample-barcoded 5' primer were used in a second PCR of about 7 to 12 cycles. Using its own MiXCR run on the 5' RACE reads, TCRdb lists one record per CDR3 protein. Of fewer than 1,200,000 distinct CDR3 sequences listed, approximately 26% are singletons. The same sample was also studied in work on T cells of mothers and their children.

Sample: blood. Every receptor here comes from a girl aged 2-10 years in good health.

The rearrangement uses TRBV6-4 and TRBJ2-4, with TRBD2 as a possible D gene (6 bases). V was cut by 0 bases and J by 3 bases, with 9 bases left in between. The CDR3 has 15 residues. Germline assignment: CDR1 MRHNA and CDR2 SNTAGT. The CDR3 coding sequence is TGTGCCAGCAGTGACTCGGGGGGAGACAAAAACATTCAGTACTTC. Translation: CASSDSGGDKNIQYF.

This clonotype has just a few counts. The chain uses TRBV5-1 and TRBJ2-7; 7 bases are a match to TRBD2. The CDR3 totals 14 residues. CDR1 SGHRS and CDR2 YFSETQ come from the germline V gene. V was clipped by 4 bases and J by 5 bases; unmatched bases: 9. The DNA of the CDR3 is TGCGCCAGCAGCCCTCGGGACTATTATCACGAGCAGTACTTC. It codes for CASSPRDYYHEQYF.

The chain uses TRBV20-1 and TRBJ1-3; TRBD1 might be the D (5 bases). CDR1 and CDR2 from the germline V gene are DFQATT and SNEGSKA (reference sequence). Trimming took 6 bases from V and 3 from J, leaving 12 bases between them. This CDR3 is 13 amino acids long. CDR3 in DNA: TGCAGTGCGGAGCCAGGGTTTGGAAACACCATATATTTT. Translated: CSAEPGFGNTIYF.

This sequence joins TRBV29-1 and TRBJ2-1, with a possible D match to TRBD2 (5 bases). This CDR3 has 14 amino acids. Germline V lookup: CDR1 SQVTM, CDR2 ANQGSEA. The V end lost 2 bases, the J end lost 8 bases, and 16 bases lay between the germline ends. The CDR3 protein is CSVERLAENDEQFF. Here the CDR3 DNA reads TGCAGCGTTGAACGTCTAGCTGAAAACGATGAGCAGTTCTTC.

The V call is TRBV11-1, the J call TRBJ2-1; 8 positions match TRBD2. Germline V CDR1 and CDR2: SGHAT, FQDESV (reference sequence). This CDR3 is 17 amino acids long. V lost 5 bases to trimming and J lost 5 bases; unmatched junction nucleotides: 14. This chain's CDR3 is CASSPSRGGALNNEQFF. The CDR3 nucleotides are TGTGCCAGCAGCCCTAGCCGGGGGGGGGCGTTGAACAATGAGCAGTTCTTC.

The V and J genes are TRBV28 and TRBJ1-1; a weak D match, TRBD1 (6 bases). The CDR3 runs to 11 residues. V lost 7 bases and J 6 bases, leaving 9 bases between the germline ends. Germline CDR1 reads MDHEN; CDR2 reads SYDVKM. In DNA, the CDR3 is TGTGCCAGCAAAGGGGGGGCTGAAGCTTTCTTT. Translated: CASKGGAEAFF.

This clonotype was picked up a small number of times. The CDR3, as DNA: TGCGCCAGCAGTCAATCACTCCTGGGGAGTGGGGCCAACGTCCTGACTTTC. As protein: CASSQSLLGSGANVLTF. V and J are TRBV23-1 and TRBJ2-6; maybe TRBD2 (5 bases). TRBV23-1 is an ORF, with its function uncertain. There are 17 residues in the CDR3. Trimming pared 0 bases from V and 3 bases from J, leaving 12 bases between.

Only a few counts were recorded for this clonotype. The chain links TRBV11-2 to TRBJ2-7; TRBD1 or TRBD2 may be the D gene (6 bases each). Germline loops: CDR1 SGHAT, CDR2 FQNNGV. Deletions cut 4 bases from V and 6 bases from J, with 19 bases between. This CDR3 is built from 15 residues. CDR3 region: CASSSGGRIFSEQYF. CDR3 DNA sequence: TGTGCCAGCAGCTCCGGGGGCAGGATTTTCTCCGAGCAGTACTTC.

This clonotype was found many times. The rearrangement uses TRBV6-2 or TRBV6-3 and TRBJ2-1, with a possible D match to TRBD2 (5 bases). CDR1 MNHEY and CDR2 SVGEGT come from the germline V gene. Trimming left V 8 bases short and J 0 bases short, with 8 bases between. The CDR3 runs 13 residues. The CDR3 reads CASGRSSYNEQFF. As DNA, the CDR3 is TGTGCCAGCGGGAGAAGCTCCTACAATGAGCAGTTCTTC.

The V call is TRBV29-1, the J call TRBJ2-5; D ambiguous. V lost 3 bases, J lost 1 base, and 18 bases lay in between. The CDR3 loop spans 16 amino acids. The germline CDR1 and CDR2 sequences are SQVTM and ANQGSEA. The DNA for the CDR3 is TGCAGCGTTGATCGCGGCTATCAGATGAGCCAAGAGACCCAGTACTTC. This gives the protein CSVDRGYQMSQETQYF. Combining the CDR3 with reference TRBV29-1 and TRBJ2-5 gives the whole variable domain SAVISQKPSRDICQRGTSLTIQCQVDSQVTMMFWYRQQPGQSLTLIATANQGSEATYESGFVIDKFPISRPNLTFSTLTVSNMSPEDSSIYLCSVDRGYQMSQETQYFGPGTRLLVL.

This chain links TRBV7-6 with TRBJ2-1; D gene unclear. CDR3 size: 12 residues. Trimming pared 1 base from V and 8 bases from J, leaving 6 bases between. Germline V CDR1 and CDR2: SGHVS, FNYEAQ. DNA of the CDR3: TGTGCCAGCAGCTTAGAGTGGCATGAGCAGTTCTTC. This translates into CASSLEWHEQFF.

The genes are TRBV29-1 and TRBJ2-1; D ambiguous. CDR3 length: 11 residues. The germline CDR1 and CDR2 sequences are SQVTM and ANQGSEA. Between the trimmed V and J ends, which lost 5 bases and 13 bases, there was a span of 15 bases. This CDR3 is CSVLVNLSQFF. DNA of the CDR3: TGCAGCGTTCTAGTAAACCTCTCACAGTTCTTC.

The chain uses TRBV10-3 and TRBJ2-7; 15 bases map to TRBD2. The germline V gene has CDR1 ENHRY and CDR2 SYGVKD. The CDR3 extends over 19 amino acids. J lost 7 bases, V lost 2 bases, and 15 bases had no gene match. The CDR3 is CAISENGLAGGLNPEEQYF. The DNA for the CDR3 is TGTGCCATCAGTGAGAACGGACTAGCGGGAGGGCTAAACCCTGAAGAGCAGTACTTC.

This sequence joins TRBV24-1 and TRBJ2-3; D is unresolved. This CDR3 contains 12 residues. Germline V CDR1 and CDR2: KGHDR, SFDVKD. V was trimmed by 3 bases and J by 4 bases, leaving 4 bases between them. The CDR3 sequence is CATSDDSDTQYF. The CDR3 region has the DNA TGTGCCACCAGTGATGATTCAGATACGCAGTATTTT.

The V call is TRBV6-4, the J call TRBJ2-4, with D unresolved. Germline lookup yields CDR1 MRHNA and CDR2 SNTAGT. The germline V and J ends were trimmed by 6 bases and 0 bases, with 9 bases remaining between them. The CDR3 is made up of 14 amino acids. The CDR3 is CASRIFLAKNIQYF. The DNA for the CDR3 is TGTGCCAGCAGGATTTTCCTAGCCAAAAACATTCAGTACTTC.

This clonotype has more than one count but fewer than ten. This chain joins TRBV27 and TRBJ2-5, with unresolved D. The DNA end is a closer match to TRBJ2-7, so the J assignment may be wrong. CDR3 size: 14 residues. CDR1 is MNHEY and CDR2 is SMNVEV in the germline V gene (reference sequence). The CDR3 nucleotides read TGTGCCAGCAGTTTTGAGGCGGCCTCCTACGAGCAGTACTTC. Its protein product is CASSFEAASYEQYF.

This clonotype was observed once. V is TRBV7-2 and J is TRBJ2-2; D call uncertain. Per the germline V gene, CDR1 is SGHTA and CDR2 is FQGNSA. The ends were cut back, 0 bases at V and 1 base at J, with 9 bases in the middle. This CDR3 spans 16 amino acids. For the CDR3, the DNA is TGTGCCAGCAGCTTAGCGCACGTCCTGAACACCGGGGAGCTGTTTTTT. Protein sequence: CASSLAHVLNTGELFF. The whole variable domain, filled in from reference TRBV7-2 and TRBJ2-2, reads GAGVSQSPSNKVTEKGKDVELRCDPISGHTALYWYRQSLGQGLEFLIYFQGNSAPDKSGLPSDRFSAERTGGSVSTLTIQRTQQEDSAVYLCASSLAHVLNTGELFFGEGSRLTVL.